The clone carrying this TCR beta chain appeared many times. Its antigen remains unknown. Time point described: pre-sensitization, week 0. The treatment denotes: therapeutic diphenylcyclopropenone sensitization with weekly scalp DPC. The data were obtained in a study of human T cells and chemical hapten exposure. Overall study context: Diphenylcyclopropenone, dosed weekly to the scalp, was given to patients throughout the roughly 22-week study. General study findings and limits: No change in TCRs above 1 in 1000 frequency was produced by DPC sensitization. Compared to controls, expanded TCRs made significantly more large clusters of similar CDR3s.

CDR3 length: 11 amino acids. Trimming removed 3 bases at V and 9 bases at J, with 9 bases between. Germline CDR1 and CDR2: DFQATT and SNEGSKA (reference sequence). Methods used by the authors: A per-sample median of about 95,000 TCRs was observed, with counts ranging from roughly 23,224 to 700,000. One entry per CDR3 protein results from TCRdb running MiXCR on the RACE reads. What appears here as the V and J calls and clone size reflects TCRdb's work, not the paper's. The sample includes under 400,000 distinct CDR3 sequences, 5% to 6.5% of them seen just once. The material was whole blood, obtained in connection with sensitization to the hapten diphenylcyclopropenone (DPC). This chain joins TRBV20-1 and TRBJ2-1, with D maybe TRBD2 (6 bases). The receptor was derived from a woman aged 50 to 60 with alopecia areata. Some clones in this sample may be carry-over from other donors' samples. The CDR3 reads CSASSGVEQFF. CDR3 sequence (DNA): TGCAGTGCTAGTTCGGGGGTTGAGCAGTTCTTC.